This T cell receptor beta chain was profiled in a study of T cells in Graves' hyperthyroidism and ophthalmopathy. At the level of the study: Upon initial diagnosis and before any treatment, peripheral blood was collected. Study-wide points: The model made its ophthalmopathy prediction, and onset followed a median approximately 6 months later.

Template material for amplifying TCR beta CDR3 regions consisted of RNA transcripts. HTBI primers were the set used in a first-round RT-PCR of the TCR CDR3. TCRdb reprocessed the multiplex PCR reads with MiXCR, giving one entry per CDR3 protein. This sample has around 370,000 distinct CDR3 sequences, with around 18% found just once. This clonotype occurred many times. Its cognate antigen is unknown. Germline CDR1 and CDR2: SNHLY and FYNNEI. V was trimmed by 6 bases and J by 5 bases, leaving 16 bases between them. The length of the CDR3 is 14 residues. In the ophthalmopathy cohort, Clinical Activity Score was at least 3, NOSPECS grade at least 4, and duration under 3 months.

The chain joins TRBV2 to TRBJ1-1; D may be TRBD1 (6 bases). This receptor was identified in a young man with Graves' ophthalmopathy. The specimen sequenced was blood. As DNA, the CDR3 is TGTGCCAGCAGGACCGGGACACTAAAAACTGAAGCTTTCTTT. Encoded protein: CASRTGTLKTEAFF. The complete variable domain, with remaining parts taken from reference TRBV2 and TRBJ1-1, reads EPEVTQTPSHQVTQMGQEVILRCVPISNHLYFYWYRQILGQKVEFLVSFYNNEISEKSEIFDDQFSVERPDGSNFTLKIRSTKLEDSAMYFCASRTGTLKTEAFFGQGTRLTVV.